Listed here are 11 T cell receptor beta chains from one sample, sequenced in a study of blood T cell repertoires in COVID-19. Method: immunoSEQ multiplex PCR; TCRdb's copy keeps in-frame clones and lacks some. This sample has about 65,000 clones, with roughly four fifths found just once. The material sequenced was peripheral blood. The receptors stem from an older man with acute or convalescent COVID-19.

This clone came up a few times. The junction and the germline gene differ at one end; a read error may be behind it. This chain uses TRBV7-9 with TRBJ1-1; 8 bases are a match to TRBD1. CDR3 length: 15 residues. The germline V gene has CDR1 SEHNR and CDR2 FQNEAQ (reference sequence). Written as DNA, the CDR3 is TGTGCCAGCAGCCCTAATACAGGGGGGACTACTGAGGCTTTCTTT. This sequence encodes CASSPNTGGTTEAFF.

This rearrangement joins TRBV7-8 to TRBJ1-4; D perhaps matches TRBD1 (6 bases). This CDR3 is built from 15 residues. CDR1 SGHVS and CDR2 FQNEAQ come from the germline V gene. V lost 3 bases to trimming and J lost 8 bases, with 16 bases between them. CDR3 in amino acids: CASSLRTAQGEKLFF. CDR3 sequence (DNA): TGTGCCAGCAGCTTGAGGACAGCCCAAGGGGAAAAACTGTTTTTT.

This clone was detected once. The chain recombines TRBV6-6 with TRBJ2-5, with 8 nucleotides matching TRBD2. The CDR3 length is 15 residues. CDR1 and CDR2 from the germline V gene are MNHNY and SVGAGI (reference sequence). V lost 7 bases to trimming and J lost 5 bases; unmatched junction nucleotides: 12. CDR3 bases: TGTGCCAGCACTCGGGGGGGGGCCTACCGGGAGACCCAGTACTTC. Translated, it gives CASTRGGAYRETQYF.

The rearrangement links TRBV18 to TRBJ1-4, with TRBD1 as a possible D gene (6 bases). The CDR3 length is 15 residues. Germline CDR1 KGHSH, CDR2 LQKENI. V was clipped by 7 bases and J by 7 bases, with 19 bases between them. DNA for the CDR3: TGTGCCAGCTGCCAGGTACAGGGCGACCTTGAAAAACTGTTTTTT. Protein: CASCQVQGDLEKLFF.

This rearrangement joins TRBV7-2 to TRBJ1-5, with no clear D. CDR3 size: 16 residues. The V gene lost 1 base and the J gene lost 1 base, with 11 bases spanning the gap. CDR1 SGHTA and CDR2 FQGNSA come from the germline V gene. The CDR3 DNA reads TGTGCCAGCAGCTTAGTGCGGGGTTCCAGCAATCAGCCCCAGCATTTT. Translation gives CASSLVRGSSNQPQHF.

A single count supports this clone. The V gene is TRBV3-1 (or the pseudogene TRBV3-2), the J gene TRBJ2-7, with 12 positions matching TRBD1. The CDR3 is 17 amino acids. After removal of 4 bases from V and 9 bases from J, the junction contained 16 bases not matched to a gene. In germline, CDR1 is LGHDT, CDR2 YNNKEL (reference sequence). CDR3 loop: CASSRGTGGASSRVQYF. CDR3 coding DNA: TGTGCCAGCAGCCGCGGGACAGGGGGCGCATCCAGTAGGGTGCAGTACTTC.

The V call is TRBV6-5, the J call TRBJ1-6, with 8 bases fitting TRBD1. The CDR3 spans 15 residues. The V gene's germline CDR1 is MNHEY and CDR2 SVGAGI. Trimming cost V 6 bases and J 5 bases; bases outside gene matches: 6. CDR3 protein: CASRIHRGDNSPLHF. The CDR3 DNA follows: TGTGCCAGCAGAATCCACAGGGGGGATAATTCACCCCTCCACTTT.

This chain joins TRBV29-1 and TRBJ1-2; D remains unclear. Per germline, CDR1 SQVTM and CDR2 ANQGSEA. The CDR3 loop spans 15 amino acids. V gave up 5 bases and J gave up 5 bases, with 21 bases separating them. The CDR3 spells CSVLGLWAGTYGYTF. Here the CDR3 DNA reads TGCAGCGTTTTAGGCCTTTGGGCAGGCACTTATGGCTACACCTTC.

The rearrangement links TRBV27 to TRBJ2-3; 7 nucleotides line up with TRBD1. The CDR3 loop spans 14 amino acids. Trimming at V came to 0 bases and at J to 5 bases, leaving 2 bases not matched to a gene. CDR1 is MNHEY, CDR2 SMNVEV, per germline (reference sequence). The CDR3 spells CASSLSTGVDTQYF. Here the CDR3 DNA reads TGTGCCAGCAGTTTATCCACAGGGGTAGATACGCAGTATTTT.

The chain joins TRBV24-1 to TRBJ2-1, with 8 bases fitting TRBD1. This CDR3 spans 13 amino acids. Germline V gene data show CDR1 as KGHDR and CDR2 as SFDVKD. This CDR3 reads CPSGQGHYNEQFF. The CDR3 nucleotides are TGTCCCTCCGGACAGGGCCACTACAATGAGCAGTTCTTC.

The chain employs TRBV2 and TRBJ1-1; tentatively, D is TRBD1 (5 bases). Germline-derived CDR1 and CDR2 are SNHLY and FYNNEI. CDR3 length equals 15 residues. V lost 6 bases to trimming and J lost 5 bases, with 19 bases between them. CDR3 DNA: TGTGCCAGCAGCAACAGGCTCCTTGGGGGGACTGAAGCTTTCTTT. Protein sequence: CASSNRLLGGTEAFF.